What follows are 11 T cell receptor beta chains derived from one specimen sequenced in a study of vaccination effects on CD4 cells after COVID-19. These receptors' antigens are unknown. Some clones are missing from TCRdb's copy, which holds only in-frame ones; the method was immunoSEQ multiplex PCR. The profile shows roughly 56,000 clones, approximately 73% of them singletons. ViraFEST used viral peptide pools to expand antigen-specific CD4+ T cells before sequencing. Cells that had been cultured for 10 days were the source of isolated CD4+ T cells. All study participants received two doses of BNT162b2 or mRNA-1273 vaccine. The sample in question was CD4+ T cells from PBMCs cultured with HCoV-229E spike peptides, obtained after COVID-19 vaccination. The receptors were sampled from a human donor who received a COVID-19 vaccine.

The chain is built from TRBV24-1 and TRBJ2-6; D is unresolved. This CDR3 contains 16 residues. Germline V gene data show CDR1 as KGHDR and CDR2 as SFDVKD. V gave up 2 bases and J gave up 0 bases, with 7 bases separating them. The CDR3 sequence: CATSDSHSSGANVLTF. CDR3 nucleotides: TGTGCCACCAGTGATTCGCACAGCTCTGGGGCCAACGTCCTGACTTTC.

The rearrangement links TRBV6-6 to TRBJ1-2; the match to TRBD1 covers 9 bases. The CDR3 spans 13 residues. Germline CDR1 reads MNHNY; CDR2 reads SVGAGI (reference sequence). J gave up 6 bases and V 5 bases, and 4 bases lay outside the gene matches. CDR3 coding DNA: TGTGCCAGCAGTAACAGGGGGCAGGATGGCTACACCTTC. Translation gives CASSNRGQDGYTF.

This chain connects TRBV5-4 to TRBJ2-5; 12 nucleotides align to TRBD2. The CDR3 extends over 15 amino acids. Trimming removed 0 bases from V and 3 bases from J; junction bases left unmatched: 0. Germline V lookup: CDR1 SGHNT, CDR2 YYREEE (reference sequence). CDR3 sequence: CASSLGLAGEETQYF. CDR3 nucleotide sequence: TGTGCCAGCAGCTTGGGACTAGCGGGGGAAGAGACCCAGTACTTC.

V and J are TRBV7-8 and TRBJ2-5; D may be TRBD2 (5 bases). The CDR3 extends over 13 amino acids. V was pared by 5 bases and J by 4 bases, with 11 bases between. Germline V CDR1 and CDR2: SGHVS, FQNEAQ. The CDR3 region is CASSKRTGETQYF. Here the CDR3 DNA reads TGTGCCAGCAGCAAGCGGACGGGAGAGACCCAGTACTTC.

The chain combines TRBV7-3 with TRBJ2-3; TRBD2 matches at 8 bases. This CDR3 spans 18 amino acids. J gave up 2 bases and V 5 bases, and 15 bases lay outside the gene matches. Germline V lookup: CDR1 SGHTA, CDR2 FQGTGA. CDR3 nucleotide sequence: TGTGCCAGCAGCCCTGATCAGAGCGGGAGCCTCTACACAGATACGCAGTATTTT. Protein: CASSPDQSGSLYTDTQYF.

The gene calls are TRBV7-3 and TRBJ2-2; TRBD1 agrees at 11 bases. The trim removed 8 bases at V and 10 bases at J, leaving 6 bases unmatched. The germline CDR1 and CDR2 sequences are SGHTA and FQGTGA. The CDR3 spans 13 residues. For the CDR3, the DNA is TGTGCCAGCGGGACAGGGGGTTCCTCGGAGCTGTTTTTT. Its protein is CASGTGGSSELFF.

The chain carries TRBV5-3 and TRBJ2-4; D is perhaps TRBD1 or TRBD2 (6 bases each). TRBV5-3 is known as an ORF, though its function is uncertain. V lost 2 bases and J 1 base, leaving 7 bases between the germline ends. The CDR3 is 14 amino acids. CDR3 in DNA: TGTGCCAGAAGCTTAGGGGGGGCCAAAAACATTCAGTACTTC. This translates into CARSLGGAKNIQYF.

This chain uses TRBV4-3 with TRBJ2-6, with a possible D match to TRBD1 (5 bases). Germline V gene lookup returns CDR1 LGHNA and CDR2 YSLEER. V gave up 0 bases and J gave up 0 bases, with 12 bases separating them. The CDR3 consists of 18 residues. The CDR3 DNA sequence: TGCGCCAGCAGCCAAGAATGGAAGGGGAACTCTGGGGCCAACGTCCTGACTTTC. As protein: CASSQEWKGNSGANVLTF.

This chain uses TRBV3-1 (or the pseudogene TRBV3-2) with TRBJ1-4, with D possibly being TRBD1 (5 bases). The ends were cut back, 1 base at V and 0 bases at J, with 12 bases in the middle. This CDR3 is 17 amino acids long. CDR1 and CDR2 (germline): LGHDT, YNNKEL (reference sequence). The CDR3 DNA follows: TGTGCCAGCAGCCAAGTTGTGCGGGGGGCAACTAATGAAAAACTGTTTTTT. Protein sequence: CASSQVVRGATNEKLFF.

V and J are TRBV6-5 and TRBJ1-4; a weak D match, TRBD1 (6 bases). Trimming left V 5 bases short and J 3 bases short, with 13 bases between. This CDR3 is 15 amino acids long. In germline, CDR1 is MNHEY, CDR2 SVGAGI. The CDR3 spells CASSPTGFSNEKLFF. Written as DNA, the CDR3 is TGTGCCAGCAGTCCCACAGGGTTTTCTAATGAAAAACTGTTTTTT.

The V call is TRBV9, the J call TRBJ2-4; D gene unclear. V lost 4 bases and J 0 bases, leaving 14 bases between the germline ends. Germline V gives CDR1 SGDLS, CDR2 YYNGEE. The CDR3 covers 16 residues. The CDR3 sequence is CASSSRSALAKNIQYF. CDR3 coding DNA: TGTGCCAGCAGCTCCCGGAGCGCCCTAGCCAAAAACATTCAGTACTTC. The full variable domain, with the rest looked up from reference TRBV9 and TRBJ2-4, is DSGVTQTPKHLITATGQRVTLRCSPRSGDLSVYWYQQSLDQGLQFLIQYYNGEERAKGNILERFSAQQFPDLHSELNLSSLELGDSALYFCASSSRSALAKNIQYFGAGTRLSVL.